This entry describes one TCR beta chain. The antigen it recognizes is unknown. The input lacks base qualities; no much larger clone sits a single base away. Two independent pathologists confirmed that the uninvolved adjacent lung, which was taken at least 2 cm from the tumor margin, was free of atypia. At diagnosis, peripheral blood, uninvolved tumor-adjacent lung and tumor were collected and were preserved as a mix of fresh-frozen and FFPE material. For this chain, trimming is 5 bases at the V end and 5 bases at the J end, and the number of junction bases without a gene match is 9. The germline V gene yields SGHRS for CDR1 and YFSETQ for CDR2. The CDR3 measures 14 amino acids from cysteine to phenylalanine. Only CDR3 DNA remains: 42 bases, in frame from the first base. This sample was included in a study of T cells in localized non-small cell lung cancer (dated by TCRdb to the early 2020s). Concerning the study at large: T cell repertoires of 236 early-stage NSCLC patients were analyzed, with tumors being compared against uninvolved tumor-adjacent lungs. The mean age of the NSCLC patients was roughly 70 years, with 120 to 150 men and 95 to 110 women. The cohort comprised some 220 treatment-naïve NSCLC patients with resected, localized lung tumors. Broader findings and caveats from the paper: Since the design was exploratory, TCR variables were selected using unadjusted p-values with no false-discovery rate correction. Uninvolved tumor-adjacent lung showed the highest T cell clonality, higher than tumor, which suggests more focused antigenic responses in the adjacent lung. Longer overall survival was associated with higher blood T cell density, whereas shorter survival was associated with higher adjacent-lung clonality. A median of roughly 60 of the top 100 tumor clones were detected in paired uninvolved adjacent lung, and 28 of these tumor clones were also found among the top 100 clones of the paired uninvolved adjacent lung. Because multi-region tumor sequencing was not done, intratumor heterogeneity could not be ruled out.

TCR beta CDR3 regions were sequenced from DNA using the immunoSEQ Assay. Per the source publication's procedure: To compute T cell density, TCR beta template counts were normalized to usable DNA, which was estimated by amplifying housekeeping genes. Richness was estimated using the preseqR package, with extrapolation to 400,000 templates for PBMC samples and to 120,000 templates for tissue samples. Clonality was defined by subtracting Pielou's evenness from one. To identify tissue-enriched TCRs, differential abundance testing was run on productive amino-acid clonotypes with a minimum total count of 5 and an alpha of 0.1. Repertoire overlap between compartments was quantified with the Jaccard Index and Morisita Overlap Index. GLIPH grouped TCR beta CDR3s together with public tetramer-defined viral CDR3s, and a viral motif had to include at least three viral sequences and show V-gene enrichment. This immuneACCESS table, as held by TCRdb, lists in-frame sequences with V and J called but not all clones. Of the missing ones, under half trace to an unresolved V gene in checked studies; the others have no known cause. V and J calls and clone size come straight from that table; D and trimming were deduced from the DNA. Across this sample there are a few thousand clones, with approximately 24% seen only once. The top ten clones comprise approximately 9% of the sample.

The sample here was normal lung tissue next to the tumor, taken before any cancer treatment. This clonotype originated in a man aged 40 to 75 with stage II lung adenocarcinoma. The rearranged segments are TRBV5-1 and TRBJ1-2; TRBD1 fits 7 bases in the junction. The CDR3 protein sequence reads: CASRGGQETYGYTF. The DNA sequence follows: TGCGCCAGCAGAGGGGGCCAAGAAACATATGGCTACACCTTC.